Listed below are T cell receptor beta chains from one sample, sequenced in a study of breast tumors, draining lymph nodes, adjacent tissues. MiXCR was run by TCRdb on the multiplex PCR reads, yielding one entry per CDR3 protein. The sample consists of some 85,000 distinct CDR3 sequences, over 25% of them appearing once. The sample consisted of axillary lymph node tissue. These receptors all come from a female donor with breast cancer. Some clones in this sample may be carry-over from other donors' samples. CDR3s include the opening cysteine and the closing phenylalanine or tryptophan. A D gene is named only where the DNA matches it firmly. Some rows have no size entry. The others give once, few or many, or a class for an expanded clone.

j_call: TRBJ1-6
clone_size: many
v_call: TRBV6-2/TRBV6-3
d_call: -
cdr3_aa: CASSWDNSPLHF
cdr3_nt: TGTGCCAGCAGTTGGGACAATTCACCCCTCCACTTT

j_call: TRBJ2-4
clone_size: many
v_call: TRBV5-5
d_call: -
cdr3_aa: CASSYNRGPGIQYF
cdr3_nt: TGTGCCAGCAGCTATAACAGAGGTCCGGGCATTCAGTACTTC

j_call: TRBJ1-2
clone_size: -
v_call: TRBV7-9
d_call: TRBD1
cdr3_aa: CASSDSTGGNGYTF
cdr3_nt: TGTGCCAGCAGCGACTCAACAGGGGGGAACGGCTACACCTTC

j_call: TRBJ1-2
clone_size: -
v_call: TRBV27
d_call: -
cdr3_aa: CASSRTSGYTF
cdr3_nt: TGTGCCAGCAGCCGGACTAGCGGCTACACCTTC

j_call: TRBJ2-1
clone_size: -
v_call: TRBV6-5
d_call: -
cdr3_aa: CASSYSRQGINEQFF
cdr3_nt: TGTGCCAGCAGTTACTCGAGGCAGGGGATCAATGAGCAGTTCTTC

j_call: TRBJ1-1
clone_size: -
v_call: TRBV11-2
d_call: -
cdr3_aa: CASSLEGRVGTEAFF
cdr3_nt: TGTGCCAGCAGCTTAGAGGGCAGGGTAGGCACTGAAGCTTTCTTT

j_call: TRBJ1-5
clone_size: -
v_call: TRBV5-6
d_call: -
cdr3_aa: CASSQVFRGDQPQHF
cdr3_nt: TGTGCCAGCAGCCAAGTGTTCCGGGGCGATCAGCCCCAGCATTTT

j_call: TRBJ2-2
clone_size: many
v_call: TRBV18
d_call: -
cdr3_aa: CASSSTRPNLRTGELFF
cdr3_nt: TGTGCCAGCTCATCAACCCGACCAAACCTTAGGACCGGGGAGCTGTTTTTT

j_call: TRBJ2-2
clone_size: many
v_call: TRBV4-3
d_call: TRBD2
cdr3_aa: CASSHPRASGSYFGDTGELFF
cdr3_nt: TGCGCCAGCAGCCACCCAAGGGCTAGCGGGAGTTATTTTGGGGACACCGGGGAGCTGTTTTTT

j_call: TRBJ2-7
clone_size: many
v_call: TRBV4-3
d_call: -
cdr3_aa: CASSQGPGFEQYF
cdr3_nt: TGCGCCAGCAGCCAAGGGCCGGGGTTCGAGCAGTACTTC

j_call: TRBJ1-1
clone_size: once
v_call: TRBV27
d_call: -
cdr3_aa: CASSFRSQVREAFF
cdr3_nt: TGTGCCAGCAGTTTCCGCTCTCAAGTCAGGGAAGCTTTCTTT

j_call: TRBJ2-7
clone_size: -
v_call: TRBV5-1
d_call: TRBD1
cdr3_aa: CASTTGGTYEQYF
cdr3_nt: TGCGCCAGTACGACAGGGGGTACCTACGAGCAGTACTTC

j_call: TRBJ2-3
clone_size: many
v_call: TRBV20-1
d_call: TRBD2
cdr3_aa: CSAAHGAGGPSDTQYF
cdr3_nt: TGCAGTGCTGCCCATGGGGCGGGAGGACCCTCGGATACGCAGTATTTT

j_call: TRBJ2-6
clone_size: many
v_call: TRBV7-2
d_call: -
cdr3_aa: CASSLRSSGANVLTF
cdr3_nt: TGTGCCAGCAGCTTACGGAGCTCTGGGGCCAACGTCCTGACTTTC

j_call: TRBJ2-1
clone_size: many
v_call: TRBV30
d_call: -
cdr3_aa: CAWSGVGERASYNEQFF
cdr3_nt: TGTGCCTGGAGTGGGGTGGGGGAGCGAGCCTCCTACAATGAGCAGTTCTTC

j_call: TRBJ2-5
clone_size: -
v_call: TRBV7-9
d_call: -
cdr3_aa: CASSRTRLYQETQHF
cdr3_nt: TGTGCCAGCAGTAGAACTAGATTGTACCAAGAGACCCAGCACTTC

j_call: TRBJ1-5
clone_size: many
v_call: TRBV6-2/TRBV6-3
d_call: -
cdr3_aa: CASSSVQGNQPQHF
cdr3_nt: TGTGCCAGCAGTTCAGTACAGGGCAATCAGCCCCAGCATTTT

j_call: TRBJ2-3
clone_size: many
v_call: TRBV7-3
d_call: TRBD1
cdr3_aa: CASSSRDSSDTQYF
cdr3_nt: TGTGCCAGCAGCAGCCGGGACAGTTCAGATACGCAGTATTTT

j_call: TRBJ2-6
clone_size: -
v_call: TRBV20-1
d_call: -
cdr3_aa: CSAIGANVLTF
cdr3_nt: TGCAGTGCCATAGGGGCCAACGTCCTGACTTTC

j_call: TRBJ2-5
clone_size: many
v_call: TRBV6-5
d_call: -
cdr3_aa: CASSKRETQYF
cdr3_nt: TGTGCCAGCAGTAAGAGGGAGACCCAGTACTTC